Below, 5 T cell receptor beta chains from the same sample are listed, as sequenced in a study of liver allograft versus peripheral blood T cells. In the study overall: What was compared were the T cell receptor repertoires in transplanted livers and those in the peripheral blood of recipients.

TCRdb passed the reads through MiXCR, listing each CDR3 protein once. The data contain roughly 2,700 distinct CDR3 sequences, about a sixth of them singletons. These receptors were collected from a human patient who had a liver transplant. A share of the T cells may be of graft donor origin.

This clonotype is medium-sized within its sample. The J gene is TRBJ2-1, the V gene TRBV9, with unresolved D. Per germline, CDR1 SGDLS and CDR2 YYNGEE. The CDR3 has 14 amino acids. Trimming left V 4 bases short and J 8 bases short, with 16 bases between. CDR3 coding DNA: TGTGCCAGCAGCCCTATTTTTGGCGGATATGAGCAGTTCTTC. It codes for CASSPIFGGYEQFF. The variable domain in full, completed from reference TRBV9 and TRBJ2-1, reads DSGVTQTPKHLITATGQRVTLRCSPRSGDLSVYWYQQSLDQGLQFLIQYYNGEERAKGNILERFSAQQFPDLHSELNLSSLELGDSALYFCASSPIFGGYEQFFGPGTRLTVL.

In this sample, this clonotype turned up a few times. The J gene is TRBJ2-7, the V gene TRBV7-9; D gene unclear. The CDR3 totals 12 residues. The V gene lost 4 bases and the J gene lost 6 bases, with 10 bases spanning the gap. The germline gives CDR1 SEHNR, CDR2 FQNEAQ (reference sequence). The CDR3 reads CASSSTLGEQYF. CDR3 DNA sequence: TGTGCCAGCAGCTCGACTCTGGGCGAGCAGTACTTC.

This chain uses TRBV12-3 or TRBV12-4 with TRBJ2-5, with TRBD2 matching over 10 bases. With V trimmed by 4 bases and J by 5 bases, 4 bases remained unmatched. The CDR3 length is 14 residues. This chain's CDR3 is CASSWTSGDETQYF. CDR3 DNA sequence: TGTGCCAGCAGTTGGACTAGCGGAGACGAGACCCAGTACTTC.

In regard to this clonotype: A much larger clone differs from this one at a single base, so this may be a read error. J is TRBJ1-2 and V is TRBV27; unclear D gene. From germline, CDR1 is MNHEY and CDR2 SMNVEV (reference sequence). The CDR3 totals 15 residues. Trimming left V 4 bases short and J 4 bases short, with 16 bases between. CDR3 amino acids: CASSYSSEGGYGYTF. The CDR3 nucleotides read TGTGCCAGCAGTTACTCGAGTGAGGGCGGCTATGGCTACACCTTC.

This clonotype ranks as medium-sized. The chain combines TRBV6-6 with TRBJ1-6, with D perhaps matching TRBD1 (6 bases). This CDR3 spans 15 amino acids. V shed 6 bases and J shed 10 bases, with 19 bases lying between them. Germline V gene data show CDR1 as MNHNY and CDR2 as SVGAGI (reference sequence). CDR3 DNA sequence: TGTGCCAGCAGCTCCGATGGCAGGGGTGCCTCACCCCTCCACTTT. Protein product: CASSSDGRGASPLHF.